Sequencing of this T cell receptor (beta chain) was carried out in a study of T cell clonality in common variable immunodeficiency. CDR1 is LGHNA, CDR2 YNFKEQ, per germline. The V end lost 1 base, the J end lost 5 bases, and 12 bases lay between the germline ends. The CDR3 is 15 residues long. This clone showed up many times. Read data end 3 residues before the CDR3 end; the end is taken from the germline J gene. The method was immunoSEQ multiplex PCR; TCRdb's version includes in-frame clones alone and lacks a portion of them. This repertoire lists tens of thousands of clones without singletons; 1.5% to 2% sits in the top ten.

V is TRBV4-2 and J is TRBJ2-1; tentative D call: TRBD1 (6 bases). This receptor was obtained from a person aged 18-69 years in good health. The sample consisted of peripheral blood mononuclear cells. The CDR3 loop reads CASSQVWGPHNEQFF. The CDR3 DNA, read in part, is TGTGCCAGCAGCCAAGTATGGGGGCCACACAATGAG.